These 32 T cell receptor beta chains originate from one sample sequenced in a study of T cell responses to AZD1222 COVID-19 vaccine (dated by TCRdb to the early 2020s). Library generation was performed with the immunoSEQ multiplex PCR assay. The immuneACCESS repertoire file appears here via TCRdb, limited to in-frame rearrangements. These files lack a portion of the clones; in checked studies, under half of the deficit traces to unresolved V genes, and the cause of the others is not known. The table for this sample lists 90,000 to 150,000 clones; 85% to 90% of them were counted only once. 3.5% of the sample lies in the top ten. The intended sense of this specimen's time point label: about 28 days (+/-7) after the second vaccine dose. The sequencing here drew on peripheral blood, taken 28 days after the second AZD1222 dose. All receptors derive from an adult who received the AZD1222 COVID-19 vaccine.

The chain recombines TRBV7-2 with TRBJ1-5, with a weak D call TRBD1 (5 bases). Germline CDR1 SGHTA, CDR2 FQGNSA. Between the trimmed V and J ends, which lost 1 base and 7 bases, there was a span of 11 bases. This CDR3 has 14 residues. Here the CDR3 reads CASSLGTSVQPQHF. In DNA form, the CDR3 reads TGTGCCAGCAGCTTAGGGACATCGGTCCAGCCCCAGCATTTT. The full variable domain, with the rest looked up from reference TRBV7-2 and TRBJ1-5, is GAGVSQSPSNKVTEKGKDVELRCDPISGHTALYWYRQSLGQGLEFLIYFQGNSAPDKSGLPSDRFSAERTGGSVSTLTIQRTQQEDSAVYLCASSLGTSVQPQHFGDGTRLSIL.

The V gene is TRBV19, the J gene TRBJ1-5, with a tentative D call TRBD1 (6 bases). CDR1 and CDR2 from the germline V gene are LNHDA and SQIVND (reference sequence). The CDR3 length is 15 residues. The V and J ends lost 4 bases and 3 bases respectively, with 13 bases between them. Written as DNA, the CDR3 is TGTGCCAGTAGTAAAAGGGGGTCGCTCAATCAGCCCCAGCATTTT. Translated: CASSKRGSLNQPQHF. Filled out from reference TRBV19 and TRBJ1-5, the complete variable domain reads DGGITQSPKYLFRKEGQNVTLSCEQNLNHDAMYWYRQDPGQGLRLIYYSQIVNDFQKGDIAEGYSVSREKKESFPLTVTSAQKNPTAFYLCASSKRGSLNQPQHFGDGTRLSIL.

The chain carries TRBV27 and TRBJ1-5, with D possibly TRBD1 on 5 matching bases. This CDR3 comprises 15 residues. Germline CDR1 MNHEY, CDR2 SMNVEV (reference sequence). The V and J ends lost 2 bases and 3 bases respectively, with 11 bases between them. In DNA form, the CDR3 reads TGTGCCAGCAGTTTAAAAGGGGCCTTCAATCAGCCCCAGCATTTT. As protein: CASSLKGAFNQPQHF.

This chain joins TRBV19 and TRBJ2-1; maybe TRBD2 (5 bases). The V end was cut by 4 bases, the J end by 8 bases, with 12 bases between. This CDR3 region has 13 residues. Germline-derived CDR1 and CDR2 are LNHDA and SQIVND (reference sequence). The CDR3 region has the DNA TGTGCCAGTAGTACCCTAGAGGGCGATGAGCAGTTCTTC. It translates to CASSTLEGDEQFF.

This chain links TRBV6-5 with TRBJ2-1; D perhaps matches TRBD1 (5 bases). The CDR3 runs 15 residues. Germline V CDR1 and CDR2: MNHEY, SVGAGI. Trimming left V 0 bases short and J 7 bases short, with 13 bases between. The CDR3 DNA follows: TGTGCCAGCAGTTACTCGATTAACAGGCCTAATGAGCAGTTCTTC. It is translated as CASSYSINRPNEQFF.

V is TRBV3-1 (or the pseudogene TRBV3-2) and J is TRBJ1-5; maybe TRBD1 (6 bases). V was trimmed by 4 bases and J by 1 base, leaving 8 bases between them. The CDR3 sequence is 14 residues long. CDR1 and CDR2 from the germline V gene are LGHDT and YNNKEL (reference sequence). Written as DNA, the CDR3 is TGTGCCAGCAGCCTAAGGGGGAGCAATCAGCCCCAGCATTTT. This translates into CASSLRGSNQPQHF.

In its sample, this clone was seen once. The CDR3 sequence: CASSQSGVVNQPQHF. DNA for the CDR3: TGCGCCAGCAGCCAGTCGGGGGTGGTCAATCAGCCCCAGCATTTT. The rearrangement uses TRBV4-1 and TRBJ1-5; possible D gene TRBD1, 5 bases. CDR1 MGHRA and CDR2 YSYEKL come from the germline V gene. This CDR3 comprises 15 residues. V lost 3 bases to trimming and J lost 3 bases, with 12 bases between them.

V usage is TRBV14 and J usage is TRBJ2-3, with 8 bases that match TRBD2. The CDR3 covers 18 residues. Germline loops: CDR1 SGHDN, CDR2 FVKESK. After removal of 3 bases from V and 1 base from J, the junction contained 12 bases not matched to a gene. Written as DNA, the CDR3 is TGTGCCAGCAGCCACCCGACGTGGACTAGCAGGGGCACAGATACGCAGTATTTT. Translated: CASSHPTWTSRGTDTQYF.

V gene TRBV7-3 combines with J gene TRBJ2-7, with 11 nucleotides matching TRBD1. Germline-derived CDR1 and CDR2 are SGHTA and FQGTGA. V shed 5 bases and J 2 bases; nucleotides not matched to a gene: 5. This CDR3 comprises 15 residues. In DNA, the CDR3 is TGTGCCAGCAGCCTTCTGGGACAGGGGGCCTACGAGCAGTACTTC. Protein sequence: CASSLLGQGAYEQYF. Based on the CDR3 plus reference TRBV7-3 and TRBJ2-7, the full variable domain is GAGVSQTPSNKVTEKGKYVELRCDPISGHTALYWYRQSLGQGPEFLIYFQGTGAADDSGLPNDRFFAVRPEGSVSTLKIQRTERGDSAVYLCASSLLGQGAYEQYFGPGTRLTVT.

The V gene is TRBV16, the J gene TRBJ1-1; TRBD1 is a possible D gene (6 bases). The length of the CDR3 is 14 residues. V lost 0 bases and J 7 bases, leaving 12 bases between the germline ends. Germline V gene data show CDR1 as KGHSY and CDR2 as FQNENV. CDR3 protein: CASSQSSTGLEAFF. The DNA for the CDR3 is TGTGCCAGCAGCCAATCGAGTACAGGGCTTGAAGCTTTCTTT.

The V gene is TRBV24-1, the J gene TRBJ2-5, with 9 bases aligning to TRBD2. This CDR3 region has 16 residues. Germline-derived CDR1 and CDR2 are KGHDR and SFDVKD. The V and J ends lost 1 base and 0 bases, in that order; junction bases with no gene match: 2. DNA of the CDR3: TGTGCCACCAGTGATTTCCTAGCGGGGAACCAAGAGACCCAGTACTTC. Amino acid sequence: CATSDFLAGNQETQYF.

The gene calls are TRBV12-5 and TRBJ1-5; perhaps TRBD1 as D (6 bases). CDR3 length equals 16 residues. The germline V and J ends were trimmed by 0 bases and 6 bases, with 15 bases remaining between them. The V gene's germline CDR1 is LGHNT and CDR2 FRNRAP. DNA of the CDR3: TGTGCTAGTGGTTTGGTAGCGGGGGGCGAAGGTCAGCCCCAGCATTTT. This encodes CASGLVAGGEGQPQHF. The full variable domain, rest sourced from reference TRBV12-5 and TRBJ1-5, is DARVTQTPRHKVTEMGQEVTMRCQPILGHNTVFWYRQTMMQGLELLAYFRNRAPLDDSGMPKDRFSAEMPDATLATLKIQPSEPRDSAVYFCASGLVAGGEGQPQHFGDGTRLSIL.

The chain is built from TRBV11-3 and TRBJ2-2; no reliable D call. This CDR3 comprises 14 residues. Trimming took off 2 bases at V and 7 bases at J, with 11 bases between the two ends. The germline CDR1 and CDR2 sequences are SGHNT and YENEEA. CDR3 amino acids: CASSLTPVGGELFF. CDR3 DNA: TGTGCCAGCAGCTTAACCCCGGTGGGCGGGGAGCTGTTTTTT.

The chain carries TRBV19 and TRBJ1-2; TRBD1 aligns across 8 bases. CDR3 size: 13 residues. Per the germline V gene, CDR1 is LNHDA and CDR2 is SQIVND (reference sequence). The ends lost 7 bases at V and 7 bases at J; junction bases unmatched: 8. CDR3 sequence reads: CASTLPRGLGYTF. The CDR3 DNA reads TGTGCCAGTACCCTACCCAGGGGGCTTGGCTACACCTTC.

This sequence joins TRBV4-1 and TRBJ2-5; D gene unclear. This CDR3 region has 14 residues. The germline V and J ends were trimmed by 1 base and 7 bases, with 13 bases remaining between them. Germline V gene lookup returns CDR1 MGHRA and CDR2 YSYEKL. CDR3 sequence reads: CASSQGGKGGTQYF. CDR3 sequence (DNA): TGCGCCAGCAGCCAAGGAGGAAAAGGTGGGACCCAGTACTTC.

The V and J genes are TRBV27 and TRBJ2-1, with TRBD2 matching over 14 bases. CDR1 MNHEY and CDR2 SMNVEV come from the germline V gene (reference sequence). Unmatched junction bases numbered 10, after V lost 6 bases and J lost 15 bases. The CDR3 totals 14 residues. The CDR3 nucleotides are TGTGCCAGCAGCCCGACTAGCGGGGGGGCCTCCCCGTTCTTC. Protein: CASSPTSGGASPFF.

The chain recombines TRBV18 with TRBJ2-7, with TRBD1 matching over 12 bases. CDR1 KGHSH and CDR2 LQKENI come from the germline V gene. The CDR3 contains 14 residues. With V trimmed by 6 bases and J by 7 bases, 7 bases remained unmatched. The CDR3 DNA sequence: TGTGCCAGCTCGGTAGGGACAGGGGGCCGGGAGCAGTACTTC. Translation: CASSVGTGGREQYF. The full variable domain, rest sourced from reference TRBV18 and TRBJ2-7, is NAGVMQNPRHLVRRRGQEARLRCSPMKGHSHVYWYRQLPEEGLKFMVYLQKENIIDESGMPKERFSAEFPKEGPSILRIQQVVRGDSAAYFCASSVGTGGREQYFGPGTRLTVT.

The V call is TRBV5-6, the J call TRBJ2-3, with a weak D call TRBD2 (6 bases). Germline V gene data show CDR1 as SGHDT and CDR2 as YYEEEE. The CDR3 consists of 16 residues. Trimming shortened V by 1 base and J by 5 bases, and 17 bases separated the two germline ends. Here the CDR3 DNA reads TGTGCCAGCAGCTTGCTTCTCGCCGGGCGGGGAGATACGCAGTATTTT. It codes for CASSLLLAGRGDTQYF.

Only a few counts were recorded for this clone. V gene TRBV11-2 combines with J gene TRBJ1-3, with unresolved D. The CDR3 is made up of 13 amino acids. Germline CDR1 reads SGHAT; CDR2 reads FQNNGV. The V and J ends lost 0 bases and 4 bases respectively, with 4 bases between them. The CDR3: CASSLEPGNTIYF. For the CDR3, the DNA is TGTGCCAGCAGCTTAGAACCCGGAAACACCATATATTTT.

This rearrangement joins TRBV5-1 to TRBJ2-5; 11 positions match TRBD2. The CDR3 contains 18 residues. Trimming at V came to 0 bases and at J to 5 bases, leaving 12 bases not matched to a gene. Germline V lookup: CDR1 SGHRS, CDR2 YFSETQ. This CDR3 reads CASSLESSGRPPRETQYF. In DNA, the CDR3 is TGCGCCAGCAGCTTGGAGTCTAGCGGGAGGCCTCCGAGGGAGACCCAGTACTTC.

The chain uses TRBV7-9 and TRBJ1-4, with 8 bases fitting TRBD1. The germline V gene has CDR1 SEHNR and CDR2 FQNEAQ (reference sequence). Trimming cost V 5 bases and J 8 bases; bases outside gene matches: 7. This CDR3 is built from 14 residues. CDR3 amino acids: CASSRGQAGEKLFF. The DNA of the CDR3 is TGTGCCAGCAGCCGGGGACAGGCCGGGGAAAAACTGTTTTTT.

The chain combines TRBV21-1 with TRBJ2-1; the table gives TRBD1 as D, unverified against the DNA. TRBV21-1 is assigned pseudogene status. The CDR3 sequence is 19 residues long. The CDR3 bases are TGTGCCAGCAGCAAAGCGCGGGGATTCGACAGGGAGTCCTACAATGAGCAGTTCTTC. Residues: CASSKARGFDRESYNEQFF.

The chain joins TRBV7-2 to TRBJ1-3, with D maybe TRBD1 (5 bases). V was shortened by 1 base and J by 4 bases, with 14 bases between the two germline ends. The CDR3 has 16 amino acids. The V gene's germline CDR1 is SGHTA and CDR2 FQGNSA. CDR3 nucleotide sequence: TGTGCCAGCAGCTTAGAACCCGGGGGGAGAGGAAACACCATATATTTT. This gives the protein CASSLEPGGRGNTIYF.

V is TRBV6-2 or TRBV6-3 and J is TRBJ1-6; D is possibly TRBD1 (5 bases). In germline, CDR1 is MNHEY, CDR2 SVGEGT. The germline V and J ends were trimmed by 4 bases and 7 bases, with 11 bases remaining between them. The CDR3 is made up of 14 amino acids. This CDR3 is CASSSIRVNSPLHF. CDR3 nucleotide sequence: TGTGCCAGCAGTTCAATCAGGGTAAATTCACCCCTCCACTTT.

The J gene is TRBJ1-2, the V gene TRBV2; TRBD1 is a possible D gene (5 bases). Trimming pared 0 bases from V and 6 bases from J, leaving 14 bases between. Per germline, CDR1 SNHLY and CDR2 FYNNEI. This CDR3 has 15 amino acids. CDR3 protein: CASSEAGLGGDGYTF. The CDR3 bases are TGTGCCAGCAGTGAAGCGGGATTGGGGGGGGATGGCTACACCTTC.

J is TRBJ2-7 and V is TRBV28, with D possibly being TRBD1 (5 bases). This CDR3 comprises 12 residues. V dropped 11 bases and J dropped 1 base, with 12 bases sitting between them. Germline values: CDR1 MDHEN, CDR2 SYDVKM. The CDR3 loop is CAWGRRSYEQYF. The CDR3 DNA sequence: TGTGCCTGGGGCAGGCGATCCTACGAGCAGTACTTC. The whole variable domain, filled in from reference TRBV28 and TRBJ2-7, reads DVKVTQSSRYLVKRTGEKVFLECVQDMDHENMFWYRQDPGLGLRLIYFSYDVKMKEKGDIPEGYSVSREKKERFSLILESASTNQTSMYLCAWGRRSYEQYFGPGTRLTVT.

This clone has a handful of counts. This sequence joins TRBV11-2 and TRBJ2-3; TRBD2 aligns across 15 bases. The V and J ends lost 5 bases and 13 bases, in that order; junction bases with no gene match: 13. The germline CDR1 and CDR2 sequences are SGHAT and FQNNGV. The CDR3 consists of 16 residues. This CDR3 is CASSTGLAGGFLEEYF. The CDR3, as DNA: TGTGCCAGCAGCACAGGACTAGCGGGAGGGTTCTTGGAGGAGTATTTT.

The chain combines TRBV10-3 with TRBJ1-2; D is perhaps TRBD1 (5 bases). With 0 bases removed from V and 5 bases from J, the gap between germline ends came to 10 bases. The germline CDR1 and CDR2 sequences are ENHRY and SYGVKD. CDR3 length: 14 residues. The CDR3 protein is CAISESQGGYGYTF. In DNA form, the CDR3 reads TGTGCCATCAGTGAGTCGCAGGGAGGGTATGGCTACACCTTC.

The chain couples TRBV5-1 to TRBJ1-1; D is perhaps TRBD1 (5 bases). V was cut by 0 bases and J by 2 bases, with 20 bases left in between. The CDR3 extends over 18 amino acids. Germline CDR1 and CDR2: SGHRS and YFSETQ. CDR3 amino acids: CASSLAIPGRGANTEAFF. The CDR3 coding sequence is TGCGCCAGCAGCTTGGCCATCCCCGGGAGGGGAGCAAACACTGAAGCTTTCTTT.

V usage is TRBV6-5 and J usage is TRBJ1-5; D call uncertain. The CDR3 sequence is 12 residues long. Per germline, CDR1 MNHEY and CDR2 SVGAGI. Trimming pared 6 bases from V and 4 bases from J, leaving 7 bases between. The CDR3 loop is CASRGANQPQHF. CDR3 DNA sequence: TGTGCCAGCAGGGGAGCGAATCAGCCCCAGCATTTT.

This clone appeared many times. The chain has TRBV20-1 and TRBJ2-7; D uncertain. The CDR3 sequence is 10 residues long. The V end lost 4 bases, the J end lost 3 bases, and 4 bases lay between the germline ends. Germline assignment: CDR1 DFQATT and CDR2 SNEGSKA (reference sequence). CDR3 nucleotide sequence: TGCAGTGCTACCGACTACGAGCAGTACTTC. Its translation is CSATDYEQYF.

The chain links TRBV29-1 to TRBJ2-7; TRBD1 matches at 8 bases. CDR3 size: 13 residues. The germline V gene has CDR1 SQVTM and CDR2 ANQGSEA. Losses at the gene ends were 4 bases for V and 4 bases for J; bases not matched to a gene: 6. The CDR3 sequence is CSVVGQGEYEQYF. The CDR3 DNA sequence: TGCAGCGTTGTCGGACAGGGCGAGTACGAGCAGTACTTC.